This T cell receptor beta chain was identified during a study of identical twins. Trimming took 0 bases from V and 6 from J, leaving 16 bases between them. Germline lookup yields CDR1 LGHNA and CDR2 YSLEER. The CDR3 is 16 amino acids. Template switching added a universal primer binding site, and final cDNA carried unique molecular identifiers. TCRdb reprocessed the 5' RACE reads via MiXCR and lists one record per CDR3 protein. The sample records roughly 260,000 distinct CDR3 sequences, around 15% being singletons. Whole-study findings and limits: Insertions ran lower in abundant cord blood beta clonotypes, though not in memory repertoires. Within beta out-of-frame sequences, the excess sharing observed between twins was weaker.

Healthy Caucasian donors formed the entire cohort. Note on this clonotype: Its antigen is undetermined.

This receptor was taken from a woman aged 18-29 years in good health. The chain joins TRBV4-3 to TRBJ2-3; tentatively, D is TRBD1 (6 bases). Sequenced input: memory (CD45RO+) T cells sorted from blood. The CDR3 is CASSQDSQGPGDTQYF. The CDR3 DNA reads TGCGCCAGCAGCCAAGACAGCCAGGGGCCAGGGGATACGCAGTATTTT.